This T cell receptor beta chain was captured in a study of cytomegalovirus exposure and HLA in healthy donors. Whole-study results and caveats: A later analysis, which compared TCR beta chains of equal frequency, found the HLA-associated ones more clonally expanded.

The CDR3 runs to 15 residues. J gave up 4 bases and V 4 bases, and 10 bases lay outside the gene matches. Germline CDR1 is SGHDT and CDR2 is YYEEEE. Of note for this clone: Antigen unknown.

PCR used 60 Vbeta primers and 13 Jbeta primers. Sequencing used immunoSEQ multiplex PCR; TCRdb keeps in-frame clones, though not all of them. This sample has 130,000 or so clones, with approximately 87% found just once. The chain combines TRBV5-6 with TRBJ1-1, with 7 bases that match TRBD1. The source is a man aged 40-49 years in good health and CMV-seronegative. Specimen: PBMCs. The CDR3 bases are TGTGCCAGCAGCCTTCGACAGGGTGTGACCACTGAAGCTTTCTTT. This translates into CASSLRQGVTTEAFF.